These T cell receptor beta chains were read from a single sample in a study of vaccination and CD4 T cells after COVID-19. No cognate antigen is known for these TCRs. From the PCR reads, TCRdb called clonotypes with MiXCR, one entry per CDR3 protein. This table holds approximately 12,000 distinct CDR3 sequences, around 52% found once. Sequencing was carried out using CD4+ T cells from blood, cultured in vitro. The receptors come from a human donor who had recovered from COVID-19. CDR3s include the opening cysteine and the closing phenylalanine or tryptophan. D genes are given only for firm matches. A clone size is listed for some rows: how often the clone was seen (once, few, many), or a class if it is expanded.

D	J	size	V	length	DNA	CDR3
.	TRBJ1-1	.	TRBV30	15	TGTGCCGGGCAGGGGCCCCGCGGTAGTAGGACTGAAGCTTTCTTT	CAGQGPRGSRTEAFF
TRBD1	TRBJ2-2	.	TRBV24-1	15	TGTGCCACCAGTGATAATAGGGGGCAAGGCGGGGAGCTGTTTTTT	CATSDNRGQGGELFF
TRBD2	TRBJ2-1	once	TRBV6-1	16	TGTGCCAGCAGAGAACAGTTCGCGGGGGGTTACAATGAGCAGTTCTTC	CASREQFAGGYNEQFF
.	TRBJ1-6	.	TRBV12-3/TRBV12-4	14	TGTGCCAGCAGTTTTCTCGGGGCTGGATCACCCCTCCACTTT	CASSFLGAGSPLHF
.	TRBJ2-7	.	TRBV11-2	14	TGTGCCAGCAGCTTATTTGGCAGCCCCAACGAGCAGTACTTC	CASSLFGSPNEQYF
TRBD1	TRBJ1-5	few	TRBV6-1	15	TGTGCCAGCAGTCCCGACAGGGGGCAGGGTCAGCCCCAGCATTTT	CASSPDRGQGQPQHF
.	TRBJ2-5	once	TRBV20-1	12	TGCAGTGCTAGTATCCGAATGGAGACCCAGTACTTC	CSASIRMETQYF
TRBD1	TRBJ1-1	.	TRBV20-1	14	TGCAGTGCTAAACCGGGACAGGCGGGAGTGAAAGCTTTCTTT	CSAKPGQAGVKAFF
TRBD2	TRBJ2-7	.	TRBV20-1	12	TGCAGTGCAACTACTAGCGCTAGCGAGCAGTACTTC	CSATTSASEQYF
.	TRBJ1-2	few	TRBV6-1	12	TGTGCCAGCTCCGGCGAAAACTATGGCTACACCTTC	CASSGENYGYTF
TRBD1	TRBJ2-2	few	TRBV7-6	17	TGTGCCAGCAGCCGAATTTCCGGGACAGGGCTAACCGGGGAGCTGTTTTTT	CASSRISGTGLTGELFF
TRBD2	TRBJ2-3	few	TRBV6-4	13	TGTGCCAGCAAGGCTAGCGGGACAGATACGCAGTATTTT	CASKASGTDTQYF
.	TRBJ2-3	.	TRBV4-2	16	TGTGCCAGCAGCCAAGAAGGGGGACTCACCACAGATACGCAGTATTTT	CASSQEGGLTTDTQYF
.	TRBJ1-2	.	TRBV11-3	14	TGTGCCAGCAGCCCCGAGACAGGTTTCTATGGCTACACCTTC	CASSPETGFYGYTF
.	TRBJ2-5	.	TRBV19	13	TGTGCCAGTAGTGCAGGGAAGAAAGAGACCCAGTACTTC	CASSAGKKETQYF
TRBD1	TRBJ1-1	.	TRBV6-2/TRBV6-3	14	TGTGCCAGCAGCCGTGACAGGGGAAAAACTGAAGCTTTCTTT	CASSRDRGKTEAFF